The source of this TCR beta chain is a study of human T cells and chemical hapten exposure. The V gene lost 4 bases and the J gene lost 2 bases, with 17 bases spanning the gap. Looked up from germline, CDR1 is SQVTM and CDR2 is ANQGSEA. This CDR3 contains 15 residues. TCRdb reanalysed the RACE reads using MiXCR and keeps one entry per CDR3 protein. The sample lists some 88,000 distinct CDR3 sequences; 11% were seen once. This clonotype was counted between two and nine times. Its target is unknown. Overall study findings and caveats: Because they had alopecia, donors may respond immunologically unlike healthy people.

The time point is: patch test 2, 6 weeks after DPC sensitization. Treatment defined: therapeutic diphenylcyclopropenone sensitization with weekly scalp DPC. Blood sampling preceded each patch test application. The receptor was derived from a man aged 35-49 years with alopecia areata. Some clones in this sample may be carry-over from other donors' samples. This chain links TRBV29-1 with TRBJ1-2, with D unclear. Here the sequenced sample was whole blood, taken in connection with sensitization to the hapten diphenylcyclopropenone (DPC). CDR3 residues: CSVVGRRDLNYGYTF. The CDR3, as DNA: TGCAGCGTTGTCGGTCGGAGGGATCTAAACTATGGCTACACCTTC.